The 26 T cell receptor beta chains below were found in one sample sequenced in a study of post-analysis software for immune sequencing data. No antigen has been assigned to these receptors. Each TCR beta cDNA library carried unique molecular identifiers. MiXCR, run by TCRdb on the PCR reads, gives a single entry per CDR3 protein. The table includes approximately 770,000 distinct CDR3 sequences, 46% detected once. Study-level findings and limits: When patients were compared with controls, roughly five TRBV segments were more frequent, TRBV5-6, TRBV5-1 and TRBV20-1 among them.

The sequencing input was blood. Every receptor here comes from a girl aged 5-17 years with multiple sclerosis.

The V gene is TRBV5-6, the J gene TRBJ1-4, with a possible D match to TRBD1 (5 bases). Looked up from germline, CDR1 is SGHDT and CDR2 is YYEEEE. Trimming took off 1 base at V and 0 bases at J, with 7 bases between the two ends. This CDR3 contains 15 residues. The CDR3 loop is CASSLRGSTNEKLFF. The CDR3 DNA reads TGTGCCAGCAGCTTGAGGGGTTCAACTAATGAAAAACTGTTTTTT.

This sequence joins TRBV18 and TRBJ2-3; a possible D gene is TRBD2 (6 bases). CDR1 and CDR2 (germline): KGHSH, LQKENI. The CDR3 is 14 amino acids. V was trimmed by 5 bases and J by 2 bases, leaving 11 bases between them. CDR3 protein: CASSSGLLTDTQYF. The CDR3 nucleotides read TGTGCCAGCTCATCGGGACTGCTCACAGATACGCAGTATTTT.

The CDR3 here is CASSYGGDFGSPLHF. For the CDR3, the DNA is TGTGCCAGCAGTTACGGGGGGGACTTCGGTTCACCCCTCCACTTT. V usage is TRBV6-5 and J usage is TRBJ1-6; D might be TRBD1 (5 bases). Trimming removed 2 bases from V and 9 bases from J, with 14 bases in between. The CDR3 loop spans 15 amino acids. Germline values: CDR1 MNHEY, CDR2 SVGAGI.

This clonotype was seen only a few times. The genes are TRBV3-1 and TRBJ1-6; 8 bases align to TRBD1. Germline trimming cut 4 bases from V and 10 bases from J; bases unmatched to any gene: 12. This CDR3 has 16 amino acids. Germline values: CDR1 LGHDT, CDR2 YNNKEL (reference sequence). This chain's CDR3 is CASSRRDRGGESPLHF. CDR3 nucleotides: TGTGCCAGCAGCCGCCGCGACAGGGGAGGAGAATCACCCCTCCACTTT. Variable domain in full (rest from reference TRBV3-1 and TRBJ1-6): DTAVSQTPKYLVTQMGNDKSIKCEQNLGHDTMYWYKQDSKKFLKIMFSYNNKELIINETVPNRFSPKSPDKAHLNLHINSLELGDSAVYFCASSRRDRGGESPLHFGNGTRLTVT.

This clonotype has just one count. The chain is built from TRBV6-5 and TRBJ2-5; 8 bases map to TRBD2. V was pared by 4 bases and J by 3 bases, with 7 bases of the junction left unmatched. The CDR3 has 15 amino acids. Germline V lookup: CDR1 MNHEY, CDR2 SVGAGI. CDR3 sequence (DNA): TGTGCCAGCAGTTCGGGACTAGGCCGGGAAGAGACCCAGTACTTC. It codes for CASSSGLGREETQYF.

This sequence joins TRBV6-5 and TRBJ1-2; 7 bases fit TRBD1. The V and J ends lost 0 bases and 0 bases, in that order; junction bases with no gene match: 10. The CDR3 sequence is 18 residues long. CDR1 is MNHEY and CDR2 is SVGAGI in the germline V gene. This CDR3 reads CASSYSIPGTVANYGYTF. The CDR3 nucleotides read TGTGCCAGCAGTTACTCGATTCCGGGGACAGTCGCTAACTATGGCTACACCTTC.

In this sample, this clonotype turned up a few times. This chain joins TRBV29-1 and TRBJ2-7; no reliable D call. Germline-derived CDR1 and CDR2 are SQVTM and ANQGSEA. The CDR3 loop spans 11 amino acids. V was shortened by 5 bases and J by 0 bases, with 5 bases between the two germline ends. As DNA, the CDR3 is TGCAGCGTTCAGTTCTCCTACGAGCAGTACTTC. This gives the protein CSVQFSYEQYF.

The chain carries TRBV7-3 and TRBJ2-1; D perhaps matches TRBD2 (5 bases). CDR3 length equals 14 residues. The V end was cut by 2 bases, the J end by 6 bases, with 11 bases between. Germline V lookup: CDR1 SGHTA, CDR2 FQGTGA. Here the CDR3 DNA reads TGTGCCAGCAGCTTAGGTTCTAGCCGCAATGAGCAGTTCTTC. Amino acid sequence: CASSLGSSRNEQFF.

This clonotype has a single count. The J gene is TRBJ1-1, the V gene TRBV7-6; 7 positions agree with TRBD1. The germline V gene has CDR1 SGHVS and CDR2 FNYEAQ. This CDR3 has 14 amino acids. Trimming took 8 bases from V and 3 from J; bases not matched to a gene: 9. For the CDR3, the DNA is TGTGCCAGCGGCCCAACAGGGGTGGACACTGAAGCTTTCTTT. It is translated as CASGPTGVDTEAFF.

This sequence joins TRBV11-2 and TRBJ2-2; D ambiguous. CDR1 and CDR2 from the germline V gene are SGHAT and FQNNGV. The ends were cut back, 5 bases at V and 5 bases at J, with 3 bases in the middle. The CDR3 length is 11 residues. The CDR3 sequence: CASSKTGELFF. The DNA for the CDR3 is TGTGCCAGCAGCAAGACCGGGGAGCTGTTTTTT.

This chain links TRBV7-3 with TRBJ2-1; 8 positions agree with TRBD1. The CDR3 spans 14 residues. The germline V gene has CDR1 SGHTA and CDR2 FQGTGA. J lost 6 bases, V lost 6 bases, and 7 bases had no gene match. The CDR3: CASSHATGVNEQFF. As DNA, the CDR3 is TGTGCCAGCAGTCACGCGACAGGGGTCAATGAGCAGTTCTTC.

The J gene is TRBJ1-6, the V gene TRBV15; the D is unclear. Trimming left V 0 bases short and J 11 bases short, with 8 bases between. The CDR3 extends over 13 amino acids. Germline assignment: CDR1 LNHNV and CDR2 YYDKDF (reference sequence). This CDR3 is CATSREVPTPLHF. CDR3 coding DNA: TGTGCCACCAGCAGAGAGGTACCTACACCCCTCCACTTT.

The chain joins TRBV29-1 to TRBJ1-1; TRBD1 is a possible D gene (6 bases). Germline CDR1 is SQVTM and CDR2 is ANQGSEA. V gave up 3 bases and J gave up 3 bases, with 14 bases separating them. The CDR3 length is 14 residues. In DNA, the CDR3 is TGCAGCGTTGAGAAACAGGGTTACTACACTGAAGCTTTCTTT. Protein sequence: CSVEKQGYYTEAFF.

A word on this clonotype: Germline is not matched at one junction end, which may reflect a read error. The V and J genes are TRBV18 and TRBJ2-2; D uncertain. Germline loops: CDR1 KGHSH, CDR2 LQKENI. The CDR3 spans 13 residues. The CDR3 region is CTSSRANTGELFF. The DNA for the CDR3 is TGTACCAGCTCTCGCGCGAACACCGGGGAGCTGTTTTTT. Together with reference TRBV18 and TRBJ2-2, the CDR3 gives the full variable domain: NAGVMQNPRHLVRRRGQEARLRCSPMKGHSHVYWYRQLPEEGLKFMVYLQKENIIDESGMPKERFSAEFPKEGPSILRIQQVVRGDSAAYFCTSSRANTGELFFGEGSRLTVL.

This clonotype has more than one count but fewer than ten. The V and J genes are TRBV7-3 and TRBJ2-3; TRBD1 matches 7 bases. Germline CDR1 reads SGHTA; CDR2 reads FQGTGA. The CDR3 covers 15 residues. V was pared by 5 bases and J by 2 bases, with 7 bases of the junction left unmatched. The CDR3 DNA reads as TGTGCCAGCAGCCCCGGACAGGTCTCCACAGATACGCAGTATTTT. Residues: CASSPGQVSTDTQYF. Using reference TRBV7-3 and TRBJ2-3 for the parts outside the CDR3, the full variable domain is GAGVSQTPSNKVTEKGKYVELRCDPISGHTALYWYRQSLGQGPEFLIYFQGTGAADDSGLPNDRFFAVRPEGSVSTLKIQRTERGDSAVYLCASSPGQVSTDTQYFGPGTRLTVL.

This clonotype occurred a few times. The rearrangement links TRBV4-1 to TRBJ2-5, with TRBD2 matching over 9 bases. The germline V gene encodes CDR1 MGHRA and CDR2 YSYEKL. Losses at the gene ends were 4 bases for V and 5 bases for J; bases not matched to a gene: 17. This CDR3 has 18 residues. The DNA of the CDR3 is TGCGCCAGCAGCCTTGGAGCATTGGCTAGCGGGGCGGGGGAGACCCAGTACTTC. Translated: CASSLGALASGAGETQYF.

As DNA, the CDR3 is TGTGCCAGCAGTTACGAACTAGCGGGAGGGGGCGGGTACGAGCAGTACTTC. As protein: CASSYELAGGGGYEQYF. J is TRBJ2-7 and V is TRBV6-6, with 13 nucleotides matching TRBD2. V trimming: 2 bases; J trimming: 4 bases; junction bases outside the gene matches: 8. This CDR3 is 17 amino acids long. CDR1 is MNHNY, CDR2 SVGAGI, per germline (reference sequence).

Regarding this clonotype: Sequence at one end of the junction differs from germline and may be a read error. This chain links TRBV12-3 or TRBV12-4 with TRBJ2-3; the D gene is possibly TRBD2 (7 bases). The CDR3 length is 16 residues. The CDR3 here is CASSLVAGARTDTQYF. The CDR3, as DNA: TGTGCCAGCAGCTTAGTGGCGGGGGCCCGCACAGATACGCAGTATTTT.

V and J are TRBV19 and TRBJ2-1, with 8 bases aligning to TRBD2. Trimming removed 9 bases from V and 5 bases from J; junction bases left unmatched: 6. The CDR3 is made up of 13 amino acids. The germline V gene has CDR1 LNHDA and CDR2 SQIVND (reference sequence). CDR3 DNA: TGTGCCAGCGGGAGGGGCTTCCACAATGAGCAGTTCTTC. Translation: CASGRGFHNEQFF.

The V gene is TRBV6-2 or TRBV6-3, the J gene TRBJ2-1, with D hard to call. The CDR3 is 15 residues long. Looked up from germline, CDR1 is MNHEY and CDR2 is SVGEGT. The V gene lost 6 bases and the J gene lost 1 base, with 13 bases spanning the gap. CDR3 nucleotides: TGTGCCAGCAGACTACTCGACTCTTCCTACAATGAGCAGTTCTTC. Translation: CASRLLDSSYNEQFF.

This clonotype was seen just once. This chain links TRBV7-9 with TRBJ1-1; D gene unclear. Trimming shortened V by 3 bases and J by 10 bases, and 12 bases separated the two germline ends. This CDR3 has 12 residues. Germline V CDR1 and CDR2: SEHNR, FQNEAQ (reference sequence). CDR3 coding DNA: TGTGCCAGCAGCTTGAGCGGGGTCTTAGCTTTCTTT. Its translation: CASSLSGVLAFF. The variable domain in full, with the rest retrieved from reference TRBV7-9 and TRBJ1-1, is DTGVSQNPRHKITKRGQNVTFRCDPISEHNRLYWYRQTLGQGPEFLTYFQNEAQLEKSRLLSDRFSAERPKGSFSTLEIQRTEQGDSAMYLCASSLSGVLAFFGQGTRLTVV.

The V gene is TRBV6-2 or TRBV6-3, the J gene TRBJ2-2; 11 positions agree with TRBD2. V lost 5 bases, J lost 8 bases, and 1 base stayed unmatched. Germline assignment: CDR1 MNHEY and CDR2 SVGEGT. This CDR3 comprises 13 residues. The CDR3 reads CASSRLAGGELFF. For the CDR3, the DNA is TGTGCCAGCAGTAGACTAGCGGGAGGGGAGCTGTTTTTT.

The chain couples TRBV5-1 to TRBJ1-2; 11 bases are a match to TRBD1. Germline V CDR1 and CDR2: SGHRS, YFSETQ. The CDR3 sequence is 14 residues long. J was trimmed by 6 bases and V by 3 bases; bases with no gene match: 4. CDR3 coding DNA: TGCGCCAGCAGCTGGGGACAGGGGGTCGATGGCTACACCTTC. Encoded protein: CASSWGQGVDGYTF.

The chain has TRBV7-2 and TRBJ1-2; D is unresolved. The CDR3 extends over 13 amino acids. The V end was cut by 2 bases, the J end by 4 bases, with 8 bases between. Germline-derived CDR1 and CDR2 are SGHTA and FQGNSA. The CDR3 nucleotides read TGTGCCAGCAGCTTACAGGAGACCTATGGCTACACCTTC. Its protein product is CASSLQETYGYTF.

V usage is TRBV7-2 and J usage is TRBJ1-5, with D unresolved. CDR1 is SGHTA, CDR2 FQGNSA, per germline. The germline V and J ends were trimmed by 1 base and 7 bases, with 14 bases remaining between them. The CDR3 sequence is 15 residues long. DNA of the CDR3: TGTGCCAGCAGCTTAGAAGCCGGGGTTGACCAGCCCCAGCATTTT. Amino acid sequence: CASSLEAGVDQPQHF.

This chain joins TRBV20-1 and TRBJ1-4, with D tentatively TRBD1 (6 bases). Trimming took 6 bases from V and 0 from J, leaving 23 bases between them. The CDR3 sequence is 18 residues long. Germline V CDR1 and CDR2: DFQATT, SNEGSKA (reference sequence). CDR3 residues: CSAITGAGDPATNEKLFF. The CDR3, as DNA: TGCAGTGCCATCACCGGCGCAGGGGACCCCGCAACTAATGAAAAACTGTTTTTT.